The present entry profiles one TCR beta chain with its context. Its antigen is not identified. A read error may be the cause here, since a much bigger clone is one base away. CDR3 size: 13 residues. Germline V lookup: CDR1 MDHEN, CDR2 SYDVKM. In TCRdb, the 5' RACE reads were re-called with MiXCR into one record per CDR3 protein. The sample holds a few hundred thousand distinct CDR3 sequences, about 10% seen once. This specimen belongs to a study of CD8 T cells in ankylosing spondylitis. Study-wide findings and caveats: Characteristic of ankylosing spondylitis blood, it appeared, was a TCR beta motif comprising several highly homologous variants.

The chain employs TRBV28 and TRBJ2-7; maybe TRBD2 (5 bases). The sequencing sample was made of blood, either unsorted or a sorted T cell fraction (not recorded which). This sequence originates from a male donor with ankylosing spondylitis or in good health (not recorded which). In DNA form, the CDR3 reads TGTGCCAGCTCGGGGAGCAGTCGGTACGAGCATTACTTC. Its translation is CASSGSSRYEHYF. Combining the CDR3 with reference TRBV28 and TRBJ2-7 gives the whole variable domain DVKVTQSSRYLVKRTGEKVFLECVQDMDHENMFWYRQDPGLGLRLIYFSYDVKMKEKGDIPEGYSVSREKKERFSLILESASTNQTSMYLCASSGSSRYEHYFGPGTRLTVT.